One and the same sample provided the 19 T cell receptor beta chains below, sequenced in a study of T-cell reconstitution after alpha-beta-depleted transplantation in children. A TCRbeta library incorporating unique molecular identifiers was prepared. TCRdb independently ran MiXCR on the PCR reads; one entry per CDR3 protein. The sample has approximately 15,000 distinct CDR3 sequences; about 4.7% are singletons. Sample: PBMCs, taken before TCRalphabeta/CD19-depleted stem cell transplant. Receptors were obtained from a boy aged 10-17 years with acute lymphoblastic leukemia, due to receive a stem cell transplant.

This clonotype was recorded at least ten times. The V call is TRBV7-3, the J call TRBJ2-1; possibly TRBD1 or TRBD2 for D (5 bases each). The germline V gene has CDR1 SGHTA and CDR2 FQGTGA. This CDR3 contains 15 residues. Trimming removed 5 bases at V and 8 bases at J, with 19 bases between. The CDR3 loop reads CASSPLRGRMDEQFF. In DNA, the CDR3 is TGTGCCAGCAGCCCGCTCCGGGGACGTATGGATGAGCAGTTCTTC.

This clonotype was seen ten or more times. V is TRBV7-9 and J is TRBJ1-6; D is possibly TRBD1 (5 bases). Germline CDR1 SEHNR, CDR2 FQNEAQ (reference sequence). V was cut by 5 bases and J by 10 bases, with 18 bases left in between. This CDR3 region has 15 residues. CDR3 nucleotides: TGTGCCAGCAGCCAACCTGGACATCCTAGGTCACCCCTCCACTTT. Protein sequence: CASSQPGHPRSPLHF.

With respect to this clonotype: A much bigger clone sits one base away, suggesting this may be a read error. This chain joins TRBV2 and TRBJ2-2; unclear D gene. The CDR3 has 12 residues. The V end lost 10 bases, the J end lost 9 bases, and 15 bases lay between the germline ends. Germline CDR1 reads SNHLY; CDR2 reads FYNNEI. The CDR3 region has the DNA TGTGCCATTTGGACGGATGCCAGGGAGCTGTTTTTT. Protein product: CAIWTDARELFF.

This clonotype came up a few times. CDR3 protein: CASSMGPNEQFF. The CDR3 DNA reads TGTGCCAGTAGTATGGGGCCCAATGAGCAGTTCTTC. The V gene is TRBV19, the J gene TRBJ2-1, with D possibly matching TRBD1 (5 bases). This CDR3 has 12 residues. Germline CDR1 reads LNHDA; CDR2 reads SQIVND (reference sequence). Trimming stripped 3 bases from V and 6 bases from J, with 6 bases between. Combining the CDR3 with reference TRBV19 and TRBJ2-1 gives the whole variable domain DGGITQSPKYLFRKEGQNVTLSCEQNLNHDAMYWYRQDPGQGLRLIYYSQIVNDFQKGDIAEGYSVSREKKESFPLTVTSAQKNPTAFYLCASSMGPNEQFFGPGTRLTVL.

This clonotype was seen many times. V usage is TRBV5-6 and J usage is TRBJ2-7; D perhaps matches TRBD1 (6 bases). CDR1 and CDR2 (germline): SGHDT, YYEEEE. The CDR3 runs to 14 residues. Trimming removed 0 bases from V and 9 bases from J, with 16 bases in between. The CDR3 is CASSLGDTLGRQYF. The CDR3 DNA is TGTGCCAGCAGCTTGGGGGACACCCTCGGAAGGCAGTACTTC.

By sample share, this clonotype is medium-sized (0.01 to 0.1%). Here the CDR3 reads CASSSGLAGPQYF. The CDR3 DNA reads TGTGCCAGCAGTTCAGGACTAGCGGGGCCCCAGTACTTC. The chain couples TRBV12-3 or TRBV12-4 to TRBJ2-5; 12 bases line up with TRBD2. The CDR3 contains 13 residues. V was pared by 4 bases and J by 9 bases, with 3 bases of the junction left unmatched.

This clonotype was seen many times. This sequence joins TRBV13 and TRBJ2-5, with D perhaps matching TRBD1 (5 bases). Germline V gene data show CDR1 as PRHDT and CDR2 as FYEKMQ (reference sequence). CDR3 size: 14 residues. The V gene lost 2 bases and the J gene lost 5 bases, with 12 bases spanning the gap. The CDR3 is CASSLFGQGETQYF. CDR3 DNA sequence: TGTGCCAGCAGCTTATTTGGCCAGGGCGAGACCCAGTACTTC.

Many counts were recorded for this clonotype. V and J are TRBV7-3 and TRBJ2-1, with D possibly TRBD2 on 6 matching bases. V was shortened by 6 bases and J by 8 bases, with 14 bases between the two germline ends. The CDR3 loop spans 13 amino acids. Germline-derived CDR1 and CDR2 are SGHTA and FQGTGA. The CDR3 nucleotides read TGTGCCAGCAGTCTAGGGGAGCGGGATGAGCAGTTCTTC. It specifies CASSLGERDEQFF.

Many counts were recorded for this clonotype. The chain joins TRBV24-1 to TRBJ2-2; D is tentatively TRBD1 or TRBD2 (5 bases each). The CDR3 runs 15 residues. The ends were cut back, 5 bases at V and 6 bases at J, with 15 bases in the middle. The germline CDR1 and CDR2 sequences are KGHDR and SFDVKD. CDR3 region: CATSVKGWGAGELFF. DNA for the CDR3: TGTGCCACCAGTGTGAAGGGGTGGGGAGCCGGGGAGCTGTTTTTT.

This clonotype was picked up many times. V is TRBV5-1 and J is TRBJ2-2; weak D call: TRBD2 (6 bases). The V end was cut by 2 bases, the J end by 5 bases, with 13 bases between. The CDR3 is made up of 15 amino acids. The germline V gene encodes CDR1 SGHRS and CDR2 YFSETQ. In DNA form, the CDR3 reads TGCGCCAGCAGCTTTGACGCGGGGAGTACCGGGGAGCTGTTTTTT. Its protein product is CASSFDAGSTGELFF.

Many counts were recorded for this clonotype. The rearrangement joins TRBV12-3 or TRBV12-4 to TRBJ1-2, with 7 bases identical to TRBD1. The CDR3 consists of 13 residues. The trim removed 3 bases at V and 7 bases at J, leaving 5 bases unmatched. This CDR3 is CASSLRGGSGYTF. Here the CDR3 DNA reads TGTGCCAGCAGTTTGCGAGGGGGCAGTGGCTACACCTTC.

By sample share, this clonotype is medium-sized. The chain uses TRBV12-3 or TRBV12-4 and TRBJ2-5; 9 nucleotides line up with TRBD1. The CDR3 consists of 14 residues. Trimming removed 6 bases from V and 1 base from J; junction bases left unmatched: 3. The CDR3 spells CASSTGGFQETQYF. CDR3 coding DNA: TGTGCCAGCAGCACAGGGGGCTTCCAAGAGACCCAGTACTTC.

This clonotype occurred many times. J is TRBJ2-5 and V is TRBV6-1, with a tentative D call TRBD2 (6 bases). Trimming removed 4 bases from V and 5 bases from J, with 14 bases in between. This CDR3 comprises 14 residues. Germline V gene data show CDR1 as MNHNS and CDR2 as SASEGT. The CDR3 DNA sequence: TGTGCCAGCAGTGTGAAGGTAGCGGAGGAGACCCAGTACTTC. Its translation: CASSVKVAEETQYF.

This clonotype has a count of ten or more. This chain connects TRBV9 to TRBJ2-1; D might be TRBD1 (5 bases). V was trimmed by 4 bases and J by 8 bases, leaving 10 bases between them. This CDR3 has 12 residues. The germline V gene has CDR1 SGDLS and CDR2 YYNGEE. CDR3 residues: CASSIRGYEQFF. CDR3 DNA: TGTGCCAGCAGCATTAGGGGATATGAGCAGTTCTTC. Full variable domain (remainder filled in from reference TRBV9 and TRBJ2-1): DSGVTQTPKHLITATGQRVTLRCSPRSGDLSVYWYQQSLDQGLQFLIQYYNGEERAKGNILERFSAQQFPDLHSELNLSSLELGDSALYFCASSIRGYEQFFGPGTRLTVL.

The V and J genes are TRBV3-1 and TRBJ2-5; 8 positions match TRBD2. CDR3 length: 18 residues. Germline CDR1 and CDR2: LGHDT and YNNKEL (reference sequence). The junction had 16 bases not matched to a gene; V was cut back by 5 bases and J by 2 bases. CDR3 coding DNA: TGTGCCAGCAGCAAGCTGGGGGGACTAGAAGGAGAGCAAGAGACCCAGTACTTC. Protein: CASSKLGGLEGEQETQYF.

By proportion, this clonotype is medium-sized (0.01 to 0.1%). This chain connects TRBV4-2 to TRBJ2-1, with 7 positions matching TRBD2. Germline CDR1 and CDR2: LGHNA and YNFKEQ. V trimming: 4 bases; J trimming: 6 bases; junction bases outside the gene matches: 12. This CDR3 spans 16 amino acids. CDR3 sequence (DNA): TGTGCCAGCAGCCCCCAAGGCGGGAGAGTCCGCAATGAGCAGTTCTTC. Protein product: CASSPQGGRVRNEQFF.

This clonotype was counted many times. The CDR3 DNA sequence: TGTGCCACCAGCAGAGGGGCGGGAGTAAATTATGAAAAACTGTTTTTT. Translating it yields CATSRGAGVNYEKLFF. V gene TRBV15 combines with J gene TRBJ1-4; no clear D gene. This CDR3 is 16 amino acids long. Germline loops: CDR1 LNHNV, CDR2 YYDKDF (reference sequence). V was cut by 1 base and J by 6 bases, with 15 bases left in between.

This clonotype was counted ten times or more. The V and J genes are TRBV27 and TRBJ2-7; D possibly corresponds to TRBD2 (5 bases). Germline CDR1 MNHEY, CDR2 SMNVEV (reference sequence). This CDR3 is 13 amino acids long. V dropped 5 bases and J dropped 4 bases, with 12 bases sitting between them. The CDR3 DNA reads TGTGCCAGCAGTCCCCGGACTGCTTACGAGCAGTACTTC. Its translation is CASSPRTAYEQYF.

This clonotype was seen at least ten times. V usage is TRBV11-2 and J usage is TRBJ1-3; 8 bases match TRBD1. V shed 5 bases, J shed 4 bases, and the junction held 10 bases outside the gene matches. Per germline, CDR1 SGHAT and CDR2 FQNNGV. This CDR3 is built from 16 residues. The CDR3 reads CASSPSQGARGNTIYF. CDR3 nucleotide sequence: TGTGCCAGCAGCCCATCCCAGGGGGCGCGGGGAAACACCATATATTTT. Full variable domain (missing parts from reference TRBV11-2 and TRBJ1-3): EAGVAQSPRYKIIEKRQSVAFWCNPISGHATLYWYQQILGQGPKLLIQFQNNGVVDDSQLPKDRFSAERLKGVDSTLKIQPAKLEDSAVYLCASSPSQGARGNTIYFGEGSWLTVV.